The clone carrying this T cell receptor beta chain is a singleton in its sample. Its antigen remains unknown. This sample was taken from a study of OX40 agonist ivuxolimab in advanced cancers. Across the study: Previous treatment with anti-PD-1, anti-PD-L1 or anti-CTLA-4 therapy was allowed; 40% had received some.

Sequencing used immunoSEQ multiplex PCR; TCRdb keeps in-frame clones, though not all of them. The sample yields 40,000 to 60,000 clones, roughly 90% seen once. Germline values: CDR1 WSHSY, CDR2 SAAADI. The V gene lost 6 bases and the J gene lost 2 bases, with 34 bases spanning the gap. The CDR3 is 22 amino acids. Study results and caveats: The 0.1-3.0 mg/kg partial responders had among the lowest clonal expansion. At doses 0.1 to 3.0 mg/kg, CD4+ and CD8+ clones expanded.

The source of this sequence is an adult with an advanced solid tumor such as melanoma, head and neck, liver or kidney cancer. The chain combines TRBV10-2 with TRBJ2-2; perhaps D is TRBD1 or TRBD2 (5 bases each). Sample: CD4+ or CD8+ T cells sorted from blood, taken in a trial of the OX40 agonist ivuxolimab. CDR3 sequence (DNA): TGCGCCAGCAGCCCGGGGCCCTATGAGGAGAGGTCAGGGTCACCTAACACCGGGGAGCTGTTTTTT. This gives the protein CASSPGPYEERSGSPNTGELFF.